A single sample is the source of the 15 T cell receptor beta chains below, sequenced in a study of somatic mutations in cytotoxic T cells in rheumatoid arthritis. Profiling relied on immunoSEQ multiplex PCR, and the TCRdb table lists in-frame clones only, not all of them. The profile shows over 8,000 clones, over 75% of them singletons. The sequenced material came from CD8+ T cells sorted from blood. These receptors originate from a woman aged 50 to 65 in good health.

This sequence joins TRBV7-3 and TRBJ2-5; 8 bases are a match to TRBD1. Germline V gives CDR1 SGHTA, CDR2 FQGTGA. The CDR3 spans 15 residues. The V segment lost 1 base and the J segment 1 base; nucleotides outside the gene matches: 2. The CDR3 protein is CASSLSGTGQETQYF. The DNA for the CDR3 is TGTGCCAGCAGCTTAAGTGGGACAGGCCAAGAGACCCAGTACTTC.

The rearrangement links TRBV11-3 to TRBJ2-2, with D perhaps matching TRBD1 (5 bases). V lost 0 bases to trimming and J lost 3 bases, with 14 bases between them. The CDR3 loop spans 17 amino acids. Germline-derived CDR1 and CDR2 are SGHNT and YENEEA. CDR3 amino acids: CASSLDYKDTHTGELFF. The CDR3 nucleotides are TGTGCCAGCAGCTTAGATTATAAGGACACCCACACCGGGGAGCTGTTTTTT.

V is TRBV18 and J is TRBJ1-1; tentatively, D is TRBD1 (5 bases). Trimming removed 3 bases from V and 4 bases from J, with 12 bases in between. Looked up from germline, CDR1 is KGHSH and CDR2 is LQKENI. The CDR3 extends over 14 amino acids. The CDR3 DNA is TGTGCCAGCTCACCGCGAGGGGAGGTCACTGAAGCTTTCTTT. Its protein is CASSPRGEVTEAFF.

The chain employs TRBV19 and TRBJ2-7; TRBD1 agrees at 10 bases. CDR1 is LNHDA and CDR2 is SQIVND in the germline V gene (reference sequence). The CDR3 has 14 residues. The J segment lost 3 bases and the V segment lost 5 bases, leaving 4 bases of the junction unmatched. DNA of the CDR3: TGTGCCAGTAGTGCTGGACAGGGGGACTACGAGCAGTACTTC. Protein product: CASSAGQGDYEQYF.

This clone was detected once. The chain couples TRBV29-1 to TRBJ2-7, with 15 bases that match TRBD2. The CDR3 has 15 amino acids. Germline-derived CDR1 and CDR2 are SQVTM and ANQGSEA. Losses at the gene ends were 6 bases for V and 1 base for J; bases not matched to a gene: 4. The CDR3 DNA reads as TGCAGCGTGCCGGGACTAGCGGGAGGATCCTACGAGCAGTACTTC. This gives the protein CSVPGLAGGSYEQYF.

This chain joins TRBV18 and TRBJ2-1, with 8 bases that match TRBD2. This CDR3 is built from 17 residues. V was pared by 2 bases and J by 3 bases, with 9 bases of the junction left unmatched. Germline values: CDR1 KGHSH, CDR2 LQKENI. CDR3 in DNA: TGTGCCAGCTCACCATTGGCCGGCGGGGGGCTCTACAATGAGCAGTTCTTC. It specifies CASSPLAGGGLYNEQFF.

As regards this clone: The DNA is left out, because the CDR3 cannot be placed on it with certainty; the CDR3 is given as TCRdb lists it. The V gene is TRBV21-1, the J gene TRBJ2-6; the D call TRBD2 from the table was never checked on the DNA. TRBV21-1 is a pseudogene segment. The CDR3 comprises 20 residues, both ends counted. The CDR3 sequence: CASSKKKEFGGGSGANVLTF.

The chain is built from TRBV4-3 and TRBJ2-7; 7 positions match TRBD2. With 2 bases clipped from V and 7 bases from J, the junction kept 5 bases outside the gene matches. CDR3 length: 13 amino acids. The germline V gene has CDR1 LGHNA and CDR2 YSLEER. The CDR3 sequence: CASSQSGTPEQYF. DNA of the CDR3: TGCGCCAGCAGCCAAAGCGGGACTCCGGAGCAGTACTTC.

The V and J genes are TRBV28 and TRBJ2-5; TRBD2 is a possible D gene (6 bases). The last part of the DNA fits TRBJ2-7 better; the J call may be wrong. In germline, CDR1 is MDHEN, CDR2 SYDVKM. The CDR3 consists of 11 residues. CDR3 sequence reads: CASSWGDEQYF. DNA for the CDR3: TGTGCCAGCTCTTGGGGGGACGAGCAGTACTTC.

CDR3 nucleotide sequence: TGTGCCAGCAGCCCTCCCGGACGGGACTACGAGCAGTACTTC. Its protein is CASSPPGRDYEQYF. The chain has TRBV7-2 and TRBJ2-7; D is perhaps TRBD2 (5 bases). The germline CDR1 and CDR2 sequences are SGHTA and FQGNSA. This CDR3 region has 14 residues. V was shortened by 5 bases and J by 3 bases, with 14 bases between the two germline ends.

CDR3: CASSLGLAEGTDTQYF. In nucleotides, the CDR3 is TGTGCCAGCAGCCTCGGACTAGCGGAGGGCACAGATACGCAGTATTTT. This chain connects TRBV5-6 to TRBJ2-3; 10 bases map to TRBD2. CDR1 SGHDT and CDR2 YYEEEE come from the germline V gene. The ends lost 4 bases at V and 1 base at J; junction bases unmatched: 6. The CDR3 has 16 amino acids.

This clone was counted once. This rearrangement joins TRBV19 to TRBJ1-1, with TRBD1 identical over 9 bases. The CDR3 length is 14 residues. CDR1 LNHDA and CDR2 SQIVND come from the germline V gene (reference sequence). J lost 7 bases, V lost 6 bases, and 9 bases had no gene match. CDR3 bases: TGTGCCAGTAGGGACAGGGGCACCGGTAATGAAGCTTTCTTT. Protein sequence: CASRDRGTGNEAFF.

In this sample, this clone turned up a few times. The genes are TRBV19 and TRBJ1-2; D possibly corresponds to TRBD1 (6 bases). This CDR3 spans 15 amino acids. The V gene lost 3 bases and the J gene lost 8 bases, with 19 bases spanning the gap. Germline V lookup: CDR1 LNHDA, CDR2 SQIVND (reference sequence). The CDR3 DNA reads as TGTGCCAGTAGTATGGGGGCGGAAGGGGTAAACGGCTACACCTTC. It yields the protein CASSMGAEGVNGYTF.

In its sample, this clone was seen once. V usage is TRBV4-3 and J usage is TRBJ2-7, with 15 nucleotides matching TRBD2. CDR1 and CDR2 from the germline V gene are LGHNA and YSLEER. V was pared by 4 bases and J by 3 bases, with 13 bases of the junction left unmatched. The CDR3 contains 19 residues. The CDR3 nucleotides are TGCGCCAGCAGCCCCACCTCCGGACTAGCGGGGGGGATGGGCTACGAGCAGTACTTC. This encodes CASSPTSGLAGGMGYEQYF.

The chain has TRBV29-1 and TRBJ2-3, with unresolved D. Trimming stripped 4 bases from V and 4 bases from J, with 3 bases between. There are 10 residues in the CDR3. Germline V gene lookup returns CDR1 SQVTM and CDR2 ANQGSEA. Written as DNA, the CDR3 is TGCAGCGTTGTCTCAGATACGCAGTATTTT. It is translated as CSVVSDTQYF.